One and the same sample provided the 21 T cell receptor beta chains below, sequenced in a study of cytomegalovirus exposure and HLA in healthy donors. Primers for the PCR totalled 60 Vbeta and 13 Jbeta. The protocol was immunoSEQ multiplex PCR, while the TCRdb copy is restricted to in-frame clones and leaves out a portion. The table lists under 150,000 clones, 82% of them singletons, with roughly 1.2% in the top ten. Sequencing used PBMCs. The receptors shown here come from a boy aged 5-17 years in good health and CMV-seronegative.

The CDR3 region is CASSYTGNYEQYF. DNA of the CDR3: TGTGCCAGCAGCTACACAGGGAACTACGAGCAGTACTTC. The chain uses TRBV7-2 and TRBJ2-7; perhaps TRBD1 as D (6 bases). The ends were cut back, 4 bases at V and 3 bases at J, with 10 bases in the middle. Germline loops: CDR1 SGHTA, CDR2 FQGNSA. CDR3 size: 13 residues.

Comments on this clone: One junction end does not reproduce the germline sequence, and a read error may be involved. The chain uses TRBV27 and TRBJ2-7; TRBD1 might be the D (6 bases). The germline V gene encodes CDR1 MNHEY and CDR2 SMNVEV (reference sequence). There are 11 residues in the CDR3. The CDR3 here is CASRPGDERYF. CDR3 nucleotide sequence: TGTGCCAGCAGGCCAGGGGACGAGCGGTACTTC.

The J gene is TRBJ2-5, the V gene TRBV4-1; D may be TRBD2 (5 bases). This CDR3 contains 15 residues. V lost 0 bases, J lost 2 bases, and 10 bases lay in between. CDR1 is MGHRA and CDR2 is YSYEKL in the germline V gene. The CDR3 protein is CASSQDVGLQETQYF. The CDR3 region has the DNA TGCGCCAGCAGCCAAGATGTCGGACTTCAAGAGACCCAGTACTTC.

V usage is TRBV7-2 and J usage is TRBJ1-2; TRBD1 matches at 7 bases. The V and J ends lost 4 bases and 4 bases, in that order; junction bases with no gene match: 12. This CDR3 comprises 16 residues. Germline values: CDR1 SGHTA, CDR2 FQGNSA. The CDR3 sequence: CASSSESRQGGYGYTF. The CDR3 region has the DNA TGTGCCAGCAGCTCAGAAAGCCGCCAGGGGGGCTATGGCTACACCTTC.

The chain carries TRBV27 and TRBJ2-7; D unclear. The V end lost 7 bases, the J end lost 1 base, and 23 bases lay between the germline ends. The CDR3 consists of 17 residues. CDR1 MNHEY and CDR2 SMNVEV come from the germline V gene (reference sequence). DNA for the CDR3: TGTGCCAGCACCCCCATTGCTCCCCTTCCCGGTTCCTACGAGCAGTACTTC. It is translated as CASTPIAPLPGSYEQYF.

Worth noting for this clone: Other DNA variants within this sample encode the same CDR3. This chain links TRBV27 with TRBJ2-5; D might be TRBD1 (5 bases). The length of the CDR3 is 14 residues. Trimming removed 0 bases from V and 2 bases from J, with 7 bases in between. The germline gives CDR1 MNHEY, CDR2 SMNVEV (reference sequence). The DNA of the CDR3 is TGTGCCAGCAGTTTATCGCCAGGGCAAGAGACCCAGTACTTC. This encodes CASSLSPGQETQYF.

The chain joins TRBV4-3 to TRBJ2-1; TRBD2 is a possible D gene (5 bases). The germline V and J ends were trimmed by 0 bases and 4 bases, with 10 bases remaining between them. The germline V gene has CDR1 LGHNA and CDR2 YSLEER. The CDR3 extends over 15 amino acids. CDR3 region: CASSQEGRGYNEQFF. CDR3 nucleotides: TGCGCCAGCAGCCAAGAGGGTCGGGGATACAATGAGCAGTTCTTC.

The chain links TRBV19 to TRBJ2-4; 9 bases line up with TRBD1. Germline V gene data show CDR1 as LNHDA and CDR2 as SQIVND (reference sequence). The V segment lost 2 bases and the J segment 9 bases; nucleotides outside the gene matches: 11. CDR3 length: 16 amino acids. This CDR3 reads CASSISLGQGSTIQYF. For the CDR3, the DNA is TGTGCCAGTAGTATAAGTCTAGGACAGGGGTCGACCATTCAGTACTTC.

The gene calls are TRBV15 and TRBJ2-7; 9 bases fit TRBD1. Germline CDR1 reads LNHNV; CDR2 reads YYDKDF (reference sequence). Trimming cost V 1 base and J 4 bases; bases outside gene matches: 2. The CDR3 is 14 amino acids. CDR3 sequence: CATSRAGQGYEQYF. CDR3 nucleotide sequence: TGTGCCACCAGCAGAGCCGGACAGGGGTACGAGCAGTACTTC.

This sequence joins TRBV7-9 and TRBJ2-1; 8 bases agree with TRBD2. V lost 4 bases, J lost 9 bases, and 14 bases stayed unmatched. CDR1 and CDR2 from the germline V gene are SEHNR and FQNEAQ (reference sequence). This CDR3 spans 16 amino acids. The CDR3 nucleotides read TGTGCCAGCAGCTACCCTACTCCGGGACTAGGGGGTGAGCAGTTCTTC. Amino acid sequence: CASSYPTPGLGGEQFF.

V usage is TRBV7-9 and J usage is TRBJ1-2, with no clear D. This CDR3 has 13 amino acids. The V and J ends lost 0 bases and 4 bases respectively, with 6 bases between them. Germline V gene lookup returns CDR1 SEHNR and CDR2 FQNEAQ (reference sequence). Here the CDR3 DNA reads TGTGCCAGCAGCTTAGCGCCCGGCTATGGCTACACCTTC. Protein sequence: CASSLAPGYGYTF.

The chain uses TRBV29-1 and TRBJ2-7; perhaps TRBD2 as D (5 bases). V gave up 3 bases and J gave up 0 bases, with 6 bases separating them. Germline loops: CDR1 SQVTM, CDR2 ANQGSEA. The CDR3 has 12 residues. CDR3 loop: CSVDGDSYEQYF. CDR3 nucleotides: TGCAGCGTTGACGGGGACTCCTACGAGCAGTACTTC.

This chain connects TRBV5-5 to TRBJ2-1; no reliable D call. CDR3 length: 16 residues. V was clipped by 5 bases and J by 0 bases, with 15 bases between them. CDR1 is SGHKS and CDR2 is YYEKEE in the germline V gene (reference sequence). CDR3 sequence (DNA): TGTGCCAGCAGGGCGAGGTATGTTAGCTCCTACAATGAGCAGTTCTTC. This codes for CASRARYVSSYNEQFF.

CDR3 protein: CASSSGTGGDYGYTF. The CDR3 DNA follows: TGTGCCAGCAGCTCGGGGACAGGGGGGGACTATGGCTACACCTTC. This chain joins TRBV9 and TRBJ1-2; the match to TRBD1 covers 11 bases. The J segment lost 3 bases and the V segment lost 4 bases, leaving 5 bases of the junction unmatched. The CDR3 is made up of 15 amino acids. CDR1 SGDLS and CDR2 YYNGEE come from the germline V gene.

The chain carries TRBV5-1 and TRBJ2-7, with 7 bases aligning to TRBD2. Germline V CDR1 and CDR2: SGHRS, YFSETQ. After removal of 5 bases from V and 5 bases from J, the junction contained 13 bases not matched to a gene. The CDR3 runs 15 residues. Written as DNA, the CDR3 is TGCGCCAGCAGTCCTGACGGGGGAGCGGGACACGAGCAGTACTTC. Its translation: CASSPDGGAGHEQYF.

This sequence joins TRBV19 and TRBJ2-3, with 8 positions matching TRBD2. Trimming took 5 bases from V and 1 from J; bases not matched to a gene: 8. Per the germline V gene, CDR1 is LNHDA and CDR2 is SQIVND (reference sequence). This CDR3 comprises 16 residues. The CDR3 DNA sequence: TGTGCCAGTAGTCCTTTTAGCGGGGTTCGCACAGATACGCAGTATTTT. Translating gives CASSPFSGVRTDTQYF. The whole variable domain, remainder taken from reference TRBV19 and TRBJ2-3, is DGGITQSPKYLFRKEGQNVTLSCEQNLNHDAMYWYRQDPGQGLRLIYYSQIVNDFQKGDIAEGYSVSREKKESFPLTVTSAQKNPTAFYLCASSPFSGVRTDTQYFGPGTRLTVL.

This clone was detected only once. This CDR3 is also generated by other DNA sequences in the sample. The chain recombines TRBV25-1 with TRBJ2-5; TRBD2 aligns across 9 bases. This CDR3 has 13 amino acids. The V gene end was trimmed by 6 bases and the J gene end by 2 bases; junction bases not matched to a gene: 1. Germline lookup yields CDR1 MGHDK and CDR2 SYGVNS. CDR3 loop: CASRTSGQETQYF. The DNA for the CDR3 is TGTGCCAGCAGGACTAGCGGTCAAGAGACCCAGTACTTC.

This clone was recorded once. The V gene is TRBV30, the J gene TRBJ2-1; D may be TRBD2 (7 bases). CDR3 length equals 17 residues. V was trimmed by 0 bases and J by 5 bases, leaving 20 bases between them. In germline, CDR1 is GTSNPN, CDR2 SVGIG (reference sequence). DNA of the CDR3: TGTGCCTGGAGTGTAGAGGTGGGGGGGCCAGAGGACAATGAGCAGTTCTTC. Translation: CAWSVEVGGPEDNEQFF.

The rearrangement joins TRBV27 to TRBJ2-7; D is perhaps TRBD2 (6 bases). Germline CDR1 is MNHEY and CDR2 is SMNVEV (reference sequence). This CDR3 comprises 16 residues. The V end lost 6 bases, the J end lost 7 bases, and 25 bases lay between the germline ends. CDR3: CASSTPRTLQAGEQYF. In nucleotides, the CDR3 is TGTGCCAGCAGCACCCCCCGGACTCTTCAGGCGGGGGAGCAGTACTTC.

The chain couples TRBV7-2 to TRBJ2-1; weak D call: TRBD2 (6 bases). V lost 0 bases and J lost 4, with 10 bases in between. The CDR3 is 15 residues long. CDR1 and CDR2 (germline): SGHTA, FQGNSA. This CDR3 reads CASSLAGGLYNEQFF. The CDR3 DNA sequence: TGTGCCAGCAGCTTAGCTGGGGGACTTTACAATGAGCAGTTCTTC.

This clone appeared once. This chain connects TRBV2 to TRBJ1-4; possibly TRBD1 for D (6 bases). Trimming cost V 8 bases and J 7 bases, with 20 bases left between them. The CDR3 sequence is 15 residues long. Germline V gene data show CDR1 as SNHLY and CDR2 as FYNNEI. The CDR3 DNA follows: TGTGCCAGCCTAGGCAGGGGACACTCTGGTGAAAAACTGTTTTTT. Translated, it gives CASLGRGHSGEKLFF.